These 30 T cell receptor beta chains share one sample of origin, sequenced in a study of shared clonotypes between healthy human individuals. Clones were sequenced by immunoSEQ multiplex PCR, and TCRdb holds only the in-frame ones, with some missing. The table records hundreds of thousands of clones, approximately 74% of them present only once. Sample: memory CD4+ T cells sorted from blood. Subset meaning: CD45RA-negative fraction. All receptors derive from a young woman in good health.

CDR3 amino acids: CASGKVGEGDYGYTF. The CDR3 region has the DNA TGCGCCAGCGGCAAGGTCGGGGAAGGGGACTATGGCTACACCTTC. This rearrangement joins TRBV5-1 to TRBJ1-2; D is possibly TRBD1 (5 bases). V lost 7 bases to trimming and J lost 3 bases, with 19 bases between them. Germline loops: CDR1 SGHRS, CDR2 YFSETQ. This CDR3 contains 15 residues.

This sequence joins TRBV10-3 and TRBJ2-5; 7 nucleotides line up with TRBD1. Unmatched junction bases numbered 7, after V lost 6 bases and J lost 0 bases. The CDR3 covers 15 residues. Germline V lookup: CDR1 ENHRY, CDR2 SYGVKD. The CDR3 protein is CAIRGGVSYQETQYF. CDR3 nucleotide sequence: TGTGCCATCAGAGGGGGCGTTTCGTACCAAGAGACCCAGTACTTC.

The V call is TRBV6-1, the J call TRBJ1-5; D remains ambiguous. Germline values: CDR1 MNHNS, CDR2 SASEGT. Trimming shortened V by 2 bases and J by 2 bases, and 13 bases separated the two germline ends. CDR3 length: 16 residues. The DNA of the CDR3 is TGTGCCAGCAGTGAATCCCGCAGTTTGCGCAATCAGCCCCAGCATTTT. Translation gives CASSESRSLRNQPQHF.

The rearrangement links TRBV15 to TRBJ2-1, with a weak D call TRBD1 (6 bases). There are 16 residues in the CDR3. CDR1 is LNHNV, CDR2 YYDKDF, per germline (reference sequence). V was trimmed by 1 base and J by 3 bases, leaving 13 bases between them. CDR3 in DNA: TGTGCCACCAGCAGAGCACGGGACAACGTCTACAATGAGCAGTTCTTC. The encoded protein is CATSRARDNVYNEQFF. Based on the CDR3 plus reference TRBV15 and TRBJ2-1, the full variable domain is DAMVIQNPRYQVTQFGKPVTLSCSQTLNHNVMYWYQQKSSQAPKLLFHYYDKDFNNEADTPDNFQSRRPNTSFCFLDIRSPGLGDTAMYLCATSRARDNVYNEQFFGPGTRLTVL.

The genes are TRBV25-1 and TRBJ2-1, with 11 bases lining up with TRBD2. The CDR3 sequence is 16 residues long. The V gene's germline CDR1 is MGHDK and CDR2 SYGVNS. The V segment lost 4 bases and the J segment 7 bases; nucleotides outside the gene matches: 9. CDR3 loop: CASSVPLAGGRNEQFF. The CDR3, as DNA: TGTGCCAGCAGTGTCCCCCTAGCGGGAGGACGTAATGAGCAGTTCTTC.

The rearrangement joins TRBV10-3 to TRBJ2-1, with D perhaps given as TRBD1 or TRBD2 (5 bases each). The germline V gene has CDR1 ENHRY and CDR2 SYGVKD. This CDR3 region has 15 residues. The V and J ends lost 2 bases and 5 bases respectively, with 13 bases between them. The CDR3 region has the DNA TGTGCCATCAGTGAGAACATGGGACCAAACAATGAGCAGTTCTTC. Residues: CAISENMGPNNEQFF.

The V and J genes are TRBV5-1 and TRBJ2-1, with unresolved D. The CDR3 covers 14 residues. The V and J ends lost 2 bases and 6 bases respectively, with 12 bases between them. The germline V gene encodes CDR1 SGHRS and CDR2 YFSETQ. The CDR3 here is CASSFTQPPNEQFF. CDR3 DNA: TGCGCCAGCAGCTTTACCCAGCCGCCCAATGAGCAGTTCTTC. Using reference TRBV5-1 and TRBJ2-1 for the parts outside the CDR3, the full variable domain is KAGVTQTPRYLIKTRGQQVTLSCSPISGHRSVSWYQQTPGQGLQFLFEYFSETQRNKGNFPGRFSGRQFSNSRSEMNVSTLELGDSALYLCASSFTQPPNEQFFGPGTRLTVL.

The V and J genes are TRBV2 and TRBJ1-1, with D possibly being TRBD1 (5 bases). The germline V gene encodes CDR1 SNHLY and CDR2 FYNNEI. This CDR3 has 14 amino acids. Trimming shortened V by 6 bases and J by 1 base, and 12 bases separated the two germline ends. The CDR3 spells CASRLDSENTEAFF. The DNA of the CDR3 is TGTGCCAGCAGGTTAGACAGCGAGAACACTGAAGCTTTCTTT.

The rearrangement uses TRBV6-1 and TRBJ2-5; possibly TRBD2 for D (6 bases). The CDR3 runs 15 residues. Trimming left V 3 bases short and J 3 bases short, with 14 bases between. The germline CDR1 and CDR2 sequences are MNHNS and SASEGT. CDR3: CASSDPQGGKETQYF. The CDR3 nucleotides read TGTGCCAGCAGTGACCCTCAGGGAGGAAAAGAGACCCAGTACTTC.

The rearrangement uses TRBV19 and TRBJ2-7; 12 bases match TRBD2. Germline V CDR1 and CDR2: LNHDA, SQIVND (reference sequence). The J segment lost 2 bases and the V segment lost 9 bases, leaving 11 bases of the junction unmatched. The CDR3 is 16 amino acids. CDR3 amino acids: CARNRTSGNNPYEQYF. The CDR3 DNA follows: TGTGCCAGAAACCGGACTAGCGGGAACAACCCCTACGAGCAGTACTTC.

This clone was counted a few times. The rearrangement joins TRBV5-1 to TRBJ2-1, with D perhaps matching TRBD1 or TRBD2 (5 bases each). The germline gives CDR1 SGHRS, CDR2 YFSETQ. Trimming took off 4 bases at V and 4 bases at J, with 15 bases between the two ends. The CDR3 contains 15 residues. This CDR3 is CASSPRGDLYNEQFF. CDR3 DNA sequence: TGCGCCAGCAGCCCCAGAGGGGATCTTTACAATGAGCAGTTCTTC.

This chain links TRBV6-1 with TRBJ2-7, with TRBD2 identical over 10 bases. The CDR3 is 16 residues long. From germline, CDR1 is MNHNS and CDR2 SASEGT. V was pared by 4 bases and J by 5 bases, with 11 bases of the junction left unmatched. In nucleotides, the CDR3 is TGTGCCAGCAGTGCCATTCTAGCGGGAGAGTACCACGAGCAGTACTTC. It yields the protein CASSAILAGEYHEQYF.

This sequence joins TRBV10-3 and TRBJ2-1; 11 bases are a match to TRBD2. The CDR3 totals 21 residues. In germline, CDR1 is ENHRY, CDR2 SYGVKD. Trimming removed 4 bases from V and 4 bases from J; junction bases left unmatched: 21. The DNA for the CDR3 is TGTGCCATCAGTGGCCCCTCCCGACTAGCGGGGCCGCAGACCCCATACAATGAGCAGTTCTTC. It yields the protein CAISGPSRLAGPQTPYNEQFF.

The chain has TRBV7-9 and TRBJ2-1, with D perhaps matching TRBD2 (6 bases). CDR1 is SEHNR, CDR2 FQNEAQ, per germline (reference sequence). The CDR3 has 15 amino acids. V was cut by 6 bases and J by 4 bases, with 16 bases left in between. This chain's CDR3 is CASRYYGTGYNEQFF. Written as DNA, the CDR3 is TGTGCCAGCAGATATTATGGGACTGGGTACAATGAGCAGTTCTTC.

The chain carries TRBV7-2 and TRBJ2-1; 10 nucleotides line up with TRBD2. This CDR3 is built from 18 residues. V lost 5 bases to trimming and J lost 5 bases; unmatched junction nucleotides: 15. Germline loops: CDR1 SGHTA, CDR2 FQGNSA. CDR3 protein: CASSPRLLAGYPDNEQFF. The DNA of the CDR3 is TGTGCCAGCAGCCCACGACTACTAGCGGGATATCCAGACAATGAGCAGTTCTTC.

This sequence joins TRBV2 and TRBJ2-3; a weak D match, TRBD2 (5 bases). Germline values: CDR1 SNHLY, CDR2 FYNNEI. Trimming removed 4 bases from V and 6 bases from J, with 14 bases in between. The CDR3 runs to 14 residues. CDR3 in DNA: TGTGCCAGCAGTGCGGCTAGCCGTCCCGATACGCAGTATTTT. Its translation: CASSAASRPDTQYF. Full variable domain (rest looked up from reference TRBV2 and TRBJ2-3): EPEVTQTPSHQVTQMGQEVILRCVPISNHLYFYWYRQILGQKVEFLVSFYNNEISEKSEIFDDQFSVERPDGSNFTLKIRSTKLEDSAMYFCASSAASRPDTQYFGPGTRLTVL.

The chain links TRBV19 to TRBJ2-7; D is possibly TRBD1 or TRBD2 (5 bases each). Germline values: CDR1 LNHDA, CDR2 SQIVND (reference sequence). The CDR3 loop spans 14 amino acids. V was pared by 4 bases and J by 7 bases, with 17 bases between. The CDR3 region is CASSTGHRPGEQYF. CDR3 in DNA: TGTGCCAGTAGTACAGGACACCGGCCGGGGGAGCAGTACTTC.

The chain has TRBV10-3 and TRBJ1-5; 11 bases fit TRBD1. The CDR3 length is 14 residues. The trim removed 4 bases at V and 5 bases at J, leaving 1 base unmatched. CDR1 is ENHRY, CDR2 SYGVKD, per germline. The CDR3 loop is CAISGTGGDQPQHF. Written as DNA, the CDR3 is TGTGCCATCAGTGGGACAGGGGGCGATCAGCCCCAGCATTTT.

The chain joins TRBV29-1 to TRBJ1-3; D is perhaps TRBD1 (6 bases). V was trimmed by 3 bases and J by 2 bases, leaving 11 bases between them. The CDR3 length is 14 residues. Germline CDR1 reads SQVTM; CDR2 reads ANQGSEA. The CDR3 loop is CSVDITGTGNTIYF. The CDR3 DNA reads as TGCAGCGTTGATATTACAGGGACTGGAAACACCATATATTTT.

The V gene is TRBV25-1, the J gene TRBJ1-2, with D unresolved. The CDR3 loop spans 13 amino acids. V gave up 5 bases and J gave up 7 bases, with 14 bases separating them. Per germline, CDR1 MGHDK and CDR2 SYGVNS. CDR3 sequence reads: CASSKAGGFGYTF. For the CDR3, the DNA is TGTGCCAGCAGTAAAGCCGGCGGGTTTGGCTACACCTTC.

The chain employs TRBV2 and TRBJ2-7, with unresolved D. From germline, CDR1 is SNHLY and CDR2 FYNNEI. The CDR3 covers 11 residues. The V gene lost 1 base and the J gene lost 8 bases, with 6 bases spanning the gap. The CDR3 region is CASSEVTKQYF. In DNA form, the CDR3 reads TGTGCCAGCAGTGAAGTTACGAAGCAGTACTTC.

The V and J genes are TRBV28 and TRBJ1-2, with 9 bases matching TRBD1. V shed 4 bases and J 8 bases; nucleotides not matched to a gene: 8. Germline CDR1 reads MDHEN; CDR2 reads SYDVKM. There are 14 residues in the CDR3. The CDR3 reads CASSSGTGSVGYTF. CDR3 nucleotides: TGTGCCAGCAGTTCCGGGACAGGGAGCGTAGGCTACACCTTC.

The chain recombines TRBV7-9 with TRBJ2-6, with D maybe TRBD1 (7 bases). V lost 5 bases to trimming and J lost 0 bases, with 20 bases between them. Germline CDR1 is SEHNR and CDR2 is FQNEAQ (reference sequence). CDR3 length: 19 amino acids. This CDR3 reads CASSPRGRTLGSGANVLTF. CDR3 in DNA: TGTGCCAGCAGCCCCAGGGGGAGGACTCTGGGCTCTGGGGCCAACGTCCTGACTTTC.

This clone came up a few times. The chain couples TRBV7-6 to TRBJ2-3; D is unresolved. V was cut by 5 bases and J by 1 base, with 19 bases left in between. The CDR3 sequence is 17 residues long. CDR1 and CDR2 from the germline V gene are SGHVS and FNYEAQ. The CDR3 loop is CASSPSYRVGRTDTQYF. The CDR3 bases are TGTGCCAGCAGCCCATCGTATCGAGTGGGCCGCACAGATACGCAGTATTTT.

CDR3 nucleotide sequence: TGTGCCAGCAGGCCCAATCTAGCGGCCCCAAGGACCCAGTACTTC. Translation: CASRPNLAAPRTQYF. This sequence joins TRBV27 and TRBJ2-5; TRBD2 matches 7 bases. CDR3 length: 15 residues. CDR1 MNHEY and CDR2 SMNVEV come from the germline V gene (reference sequence). V lost 6 bases, J lost 7 bases, and 14 bases stayed unmatched.

The table lists this clone with a count of one. This sequence joins TRBV11-3 and TRBJ2-4; D gene ambiguous. CDR1 is SGHNT, CDR2 YENEEA, per germline. This CDR3 region has 14 residues. V lost 4 bases to trimming and J lost 7 bases, with 14 bases between them. CDR3 bases: TGTGCCAGCAGCTCTAAGGATGCTCTGAACATTCAGTACTTC. It codes for CASSSKDALNIQYF.

The V call is TRBV19, the J call TRBJ2-7; D is uncertain. Germline V gene lookup returns CDR1 LNHDA and CDR2 SQIVND (reference sequence). Trimming cost V 1 base and J 3 bases, with 7 bases left between them. The CDR3 sequence is 13 residues long. The CDR3 loop is CASSIGSGYEQYF. In DNA, the CDR3 is TGTGCCAGTAGTATAGGGAGTGGCTACGAGCAGTACTTC. Combining the CDR3 with reference TRBV19 and TRBJ2-7 gives the whole variable domain DGGITQSPKYLFRKEGQNVTLSCEQNLNHDAMYWYRQDPGQGLRLIYYSQIVNDFQKGDIAEGYSVSREKKESFPLTVTSAQKNPTAFYLCASSIGSGYEQYFGPGTRLTVT.

CDR3 loop: CASSGLAGGKTDTQYF. CDR3 bases: TGTGCCAGCAGCGGGCTAGCGGGAGGAAAAACAGATACGCAGTATTTT. The chain recombines TRBV9 with TRBJ2-3; the match to TRBD2 covers 11 bases. After removal of 3 bases from V and 3 bases from J, the junction contained 6 bases not matched to a gene. The CDR3 loop spans 16 amino acids. From germline, CDR1 is SGDLS and CDR2 YYNGEE.

J is TRBJ2-3 and V is TRBV7-9; D remains unclear. Germline V gene lookup returns CDR1 SEHNR and CDR2 FQNEAQ (reference sequence). The CDR3 sequence is 13 residues long. Trimming took off 3 bases at V and 2 bases at J, with 6 bases between the two ends. CDR3 DNA sequence: TGTGCCAGCAGCTTCCCCGTCACAGATACGCAGTATTTT. This translates into CASSFPVTDTQYF.

The genes are TRBV29-1 and TRBJ1-3; the D is unclear. Germline CDR1 and CDR2: SQVTM and ANQGSEA. The germline V and J ends were trimmed by 7 bases and 2 bases, with 12 bases remaining between them. The CDR3 is 13 amino acids. The CDR3 loop reads CSAWFGTGNTIYF. The CDR3 nucleotides are TGCAGCGCCTGGTTTGGGACTGGAAACACCATATATTTT.